This T cell receptor beta chain was observed in a study of OX40 agonist ivuxolimab in advanced cancers. Using immunoSEQ multiplex PCR, the repertoire was profiled, and TCRdb retains in-frame clones only, with some absent. The profile shows roughly 73,000 clones, 84% of them singletons. For this clone: Antigen specificity is unknown.

V trimming: 0 bases; J trimming: 0 bases; junction bases outside the gene matches: 6. Looked up from germline, CDR1 is SGHRS and CDR2 is YFSETQ. This CDR3 spans 18 amino acids. Study-wide points: With doses of 0.1 to 3.0 mg/kg, CD4+ and CD8+ blood T cells had undergone clonal expansion by week 6. Nonresponders included some who also had low normalized T-cell clonal expansion.

The sequencing used CD4+ or CD8+ T cells sorted from blood, collected in a trial of the OX40 agonist ivuxolimab. This TCR derives from an adult with an advanced solid tumor such as melanoma, head and neck, liver or kidney cancer. This chain links TRBV5-1 with TRBJ2-1, with 10 bases identical to TRBD2. The CDR3 coding sequence is TGCGCCAGCAGCTTGGTCCCTAGCGGGAGTGCCTCCTACAATGAGCAGTTCTTC. It specifies CASSLVPSGSASYNEQFF.